The sequence of this TCR beta chain was determined in a study of breast tumors, draining lymph nodes, adjacent tissues. General study results and limits: Compared with basal-like, luminal-like tumors shared significantly more repertoire with nontumor tissue. Compared with lymph nodes, tumors were less diverse; compared with nontumor tissue, more. Data fit most tumor T cells coming from lymph node, expanding in tumor. Data only fit, rather than demonstrated, lymph node origin of most tumor T cells.

Axillary draining lymph nodes of breast cancer patients supplied the node samples. This clonotype was seen ten or more times. Its specificity is unknown. One entry per CDR3 protein, called by TCRdb with MiXCR from the multiplex PCR reads. Of around 140,000 distinct CDR3 sequences listed, approximately 20% are singletons. The V and J ends lost 7 bases and 6 bases respectively, with 10 bases between them. Germline V gives CDR1 SNHLY, CDR2 FYNNEI. This CDR3 is built from 11 residues. The sequencing sample was made of axillary lymph node tissue. The TCR was taken from a female donor with breast cancer. Some clones in this sample may be carry-over from other donors' samples. V and J are TRBV2 and TRBJ2-7, with a tentative D call TRBD1 (5 bases). As DNA, the CDR3 is TGTGCCAGCACGGGCAGGGCCGAGCAGTACTTC. This translates into CASTGRAEQYF.